Detailed here is one T cell receptor (beta chain). There is no known antigen for this receptor. No base quality values were provided; no much bigger clone lies one nucleotide off. This sample is drawn from a study of CD8 T cells in Susac syndrome (dated by TCRdb to between 2017 and 2020). For the wider study: Of the Susac syndrome patients who were sequenced, over five had clinically active disease and about eight were in clinical remission. At the time of blood withdrawal, Susac syndrome patients were either therapy-naive, taking corticosteroids (with some also receiving IVIg), or on IVIg alone. Whether CD8+ T cell activation and differentiation in Susac syndrome was antigen driven was tested using repertoire sequencing. The study compared CD8+ T cell repertoire clonality among 11 to 12 healthy donors, approximately 14 Susac syndrome patients and approximately 16 multiple sclerosis patients. Overall results and qualifications from the work: Clonal expansion was observed in Susac syndrome CD8+ repertoires, with the highest expansion in CD8+ TEMRA cells and greater expansion in clinically active than in remitting patients. The number of individuals in the TCR sequencing and HLA analysis was acknowledged as relatively small. In the total CD8+ and CD8+ TEMRA repertoires, around 17 and five Susac-specific public clones, respectively, were identified.

RNA was extracted with the RNeasy kit and roughly 0.45 to 1 ug was reverse transcribed using random hexamers. The immunoSEQ multiplex PCR assay, which covers 54 Vbeta and 13 Jbeta segments, was used to amplify TCR beta CDR3 regions. Bias from PCR amplification was corrected by using a synthetic template baseline for primer optimization and for computational correction. In the authors' own workflow: Reads were assigned to V, D and J genes according to IMGT and analyzed in immunoSEQ Analyzer, with only productive sequences retained. Clonality was computed as one minus Shannon entropy normalized by log2 of the number of productive unique sequences. For each patient and control, public and private clones were evaluated within the 100 most prevalent clones. Clones were defined as Susac-specific if absent from the healthy and MS cohorts, from some 1,000 published viral clones and from other ImmuneACCESS disease sequences. In-frame beta chains were kept once TCRdb had trimmed the public reads at Q25 with fastp and called clones with MiXCR. For every CDR3 protein sequence, its rows merge into one entry that carries the most common genes and DNA. V and J calls and clone size were set by TCRdb, not the authors. The table for this sample lists about 150,000 distinct CDR3 sequences; more than 85% of them were counted only once. Around 0.2% of the sample is in the top ten clones.

Peripheral blood CD8+ and CD4+ T cells from healthy donors, Susac syndrome patients and multiple sclerosis patients were profiled by high-throughput TCR beta sequencing. Recently defined diagnostic criteria for definite or probable disease were met by the Susac syndrome patients. Bulk CD8+ and CD4+ T cells were purified by magnetic negative isolation, whereas CD8+ TEMRA cells were enriched by FACS. Blood was drawn into EDTA tubes, processed within 24 hours, and PBMCs were isolated by density gradient centrifugation. PBMCs intended for TCR sequencing were cryopreserved in liquid nitrogen and were subsequently thawed in a 37 degrees C water bath. The sorted or isolated CD4+, CD8+ and CD8+ TEMRA cells reached a purity of at least 90%. This clonotype was obtained from a human donor with Susac syndrome. Sequencing input: CD8+ T cells from PBMCs.

The CDR3 here reads CASSLEDSSSYEQYF. The bases read TGTGCCAGCAGTTTAGAGGACAGTAGCTCCTACGAGCAGTACTTC. The chain employs TRBV12-3 or TRBV12-4 and TRBJ2-7; TRBD1 is a possible D gene, resting on 6 matching bases. Counted from cysteine to phenylalanine, this CDR3 has 15 amino acids. CDR3 DNA is the only sequence kept; it has 45 bases, read in frame from the first base. V loses 1 base, J loses 0 bases, and the germline ends lie 10 bases apart.